This T cell receptor (beta chain) was retrieved from a study of T cells in Graves' hyperthyroidism and ophthalmopathy. Study details: Blood from the periphery was taken at initial diagnosis, before any treatment.

Clinical symptoms, serum thyroxine, TRAb, thyroid ultrasound and orbital computed tomography established diagnosis. What was amplified from RNA transcripts were TCR beta CDR3 regions. TCR CDR3 regions were first amplified by RT-PCR with HTBI primers. Each CDR3 protein gets one entry after TCRdb re-called the multiplex PCR reads with MiXCR. The table lists roughly 500,000 distinct CDR3 sequences, about 16% of them singletons. This CDR3 has 14 amino acids. Trimming left V 4 bases short and J 5 bases short, with 11 bases between. From germline, CDR1 is MNHEY and CDR2 SMNVEV (reference sequence). The rearrangement joins TRBV27 to TRBJ2-2, with D tentatively TRBD1 (6 bases). The source is a woman aged 25 to 39 with Graves' ophthalmopathy. Sequenced material: blood. The CDR3 DNA reads TGTGCCAGCAGTTCGCATCAGGGGACCGGGGAGCTGTTTTTT. Translated, it gives CASSSHQGTGELFF.